These 8 T cell receptor beta chains originate from one sample sequenced in a study of OX40 agonist ivuxolimab in advanced cancers. Method: immunoSEQ multiplex PCR; TCRdb's copy keeps in-frame clones and lacks some. Of roughly 110,000 clones listed, about 91% were seen once; the top ten hold 1.2%. Source: CD4+ or CD8+ T cells sorted from blood, taken in a trial of the OX40 agonist ivuxolimab. The receptors here all came from an adult with an advanced solid tumor such as melanoma, head and neck, liver or kidney cancer.

The chain combines TRBV11-3 with TRBJ2-1; 13 bases agree with TRBD2. Germline V gives CDR1 SGHNT, CDR2 YENEEA. This CDR3 has 19 residues. The ends lost 5 bases at V and 4 bases at J; junction bases unmatched: 14. The CDR3 sequence: CASSPRTSGSIGGYNEQFF. As DNA, the CDR3 is TGTGCCAGCAGCCCCAGGACTAGCGGGAGCATCGGAGGTTACAATGAGCAGTTCTTC.

The chain has TRBV9 and TRBJ1-6; D may be TRBD1 (5 bases). The length of the CDR3 is 13 residues. V was clipped by 2 bases and J by 14 bases, with 14 bases between them. Germline assignment: CDR1 SGDLS and CDR2 YYNGEE. The CDR3: CASSVGTARSLHF. For the CDR3, the DNA is TGTGCCAGCAGCGTGGGGACCGCTCGATCCCTCCACTTT.

The chain joins TRBV10-3 to TRBJ2-5; D ambiguous. V was shortened by 5 bases and J by 5 bases, with 9 bases between the two germline ends. CDR3 length: 12 amino acids. The germline V gene encodes CDR1 ENHRY and CDR2 SYGVKD. The CDR3 protein is CAISLNLETQYF. DNA for the CDR3: TGTGCCATCAGTTTAAATTTGGAGACCCAGTACTTC.

The chain carries TRBV18 and TRBJ1-1; 8 nucleotides match TRBD1. This CDR3 spans 12 amino acids. Germline loops: CDR1 KGHSH, CDR2 LQKENI. Trimming at V came to 6 bases and at J to 12 bases, leaving 9 bases not matched to a gene. CDR3 in DNA: TGTGCCAGCTCGCCGGACAGGGTTCAAACTTTCTTT. Its protein product is CASSPDRVQTFF. Full variable domain (rest looked up from reference TRBV18 and TRBJ1-1): NAGVMQNPRHLVRRRGQEARLRCSPMKGHSHVYWYRQLPEEGLKFMVYLQKENIIDESGMPKERFSAEFPKEGPSILRIQQVVRGDSAAYFCASSPDRVQTFFGQGTRLTVV.

This clone was seen only once. The chain is built from TRBV5-3 and TRBJ2-2, with 8 positions matching TRBD1. TRBV5-3 is placed among ORFs of uncertain function. The ends lost 3 bases at V and 1 base at J; junction bases unmatched: 14. This CDR3 contains 19 residues. CDR3 sequence (DNA): TGTGCCAGAAGCTCAGGACAGGGAACCCTACCTAAGAACACCGGGGAGCTGTTTTTT. This codes for CARSSGQGTLPKNTGELFF.

The rearrangement links TRBV18 to TRBJ2-1; 10 bases are a match to TRBD2. Germline trimming cut 2 bases from V and 2 bases from J; bases unmatched to any gene: 6. This CDR3 is 17 amino acids long. CDR1 is KGHSH, CDR2 LQKENI, per germline. The CDR3 loop is CASSPGVAGGTYNEQFF. In DNA form, the CDR3 reads TGTGCCAGCTCACCAGGAGTAGCGGGAGGTACCTACAATGAGCAGTTCTTC. The full variable domain, rest sourced from reference TRBV18 and TRBJ2-1, is NAGVMQNPRHLVRRRGQEARLRCSPMKGHSHVYWYRQLPEEGLKFMVYLQKENIIDESGMPKERFSAEFPKEGPSILRIQQVVRGDSAAYFCASSPGVAGGTYNEQFFGPGTRLTVL.

This rearrangement joins TRBV14 to TRBJ2-3; maybe TRBD2 (6 bases). The V gene lost 2 bases and the J gene lost 3 bases, with 15 bases spanning the gap. CDR1 SGHDN and CDR2 FVKESK come from the germline V gene. This CDR3 is built from 16 residues. CDR3 region: CASSQRDHAGTDTQYF. The CDR3 nucleotides read TGTGCCAGCAGCCAAAGGGACCACGCGGGGACAGATACGCAGTATTTT.

This chain uses TRBV10-3 with TRBJ1-1; a possible D gene is TRBD1 (5 bases). Germline loops: CDR1 ENHRY, CDR2 SYGVKD. V was pared by 2 bases and J by 1 base, with 8 bases between. The CDR3 totals 14 residues. The CDR3: CAISERQRNTEAFF. The CDR3 DNA is TGTGCCATCAGTGAGCGACAGAGGAACACTGAAGCTTTCTTT.